These 25 T cell receptor beta chains originate from one sample sequenced in a study of T cell changes during pregnancy in multiple sclerosis. Sequencing used immunoSEQ multiplex PCR; TCRdb keeps in-frame clones, though not all of them. The sample holds approximately 47,000 clones, roughly 90% seen once. The specimen was peripheral blood, collected in the first trimester of pregnancy. These receptors all stem from a female donor with multiple sclerosis, enrolled in a pregnancy study.

This clone was picked up one time. This sequence joins TRBV6-1 and TRBJ2-7; 7 positions match TRBD1. The CDR3 spans 13 residues. V lost 7 bases to trimming and J lost 5 bases; unmatched junction nucleotides: 8. Germline V gene sequence: CDR1 MNHNS, CDR2 SASEGT. This chain's CDR3 is CASIGPQGHEQYF. The CDR3 coding sequence is TGTGCCAGCATCGGACCACAGGGGCACGAGCAGTACTTC.

The rearrangement uses TRBV5-4 and TRBJ2-1; 9 bases line up with TRBD2. The V gene's germline CDR1 is SGHNT and CDR2 YYREEE (reference sequence). The CDR3 has 15 amino acids. As DNA, the CDR3 is TGTCGGGTGACTAGCGGAACTAGCTCCTACAATGAGCAGTTCTTC. Translation: CRVTSGTSSYNEQFF.

This clone was found once. The V gene is TRBV25-1, the J gene TRBJ1-1, with D perhaps matching TRBD1 (6 bases). Germline V gene data show CDR1 as MGHDK and CDR2 as SYGVNS. Trimming shortened V by 8 bases and J by 8 bases, and 9 bases separated the two germline ends. There are 10 residues in the CDR3. The CDR3 region is CASSGQEAFF. The CDR3 nucleotides read TGTGCCAGCTCTGGACAGGAAGCTTTCTTT.

The rearrangement uses TRBV5-1 and TRBJ1-1, with a possible D match to TRBD1 (5 bases). Germline V gene sequence: CDR1 SGHRS, CDR2 YFSETQ. The CDR3 totals 14 residues. V was clipped by 4 bases and J by 5 bases, with 15 bases between them. Here the CDR3 reads CASSRDGGGTEAFF. CDR3 DNA sequence: TGCGCCAGCAGCAGAGACGGGGGTGGGACTGAAGCTTTCTTT.

The rearrangement uses TRBV7-2 and TRBJ1-2; a possible D gene is TRBD1 (6 bases). Germline V gives CDR1 SGHTA, CDR2 FQGNSA. This CDR3 region has 16 residues. Deletions cut 5 bases from V and 7 bases from J, with 23 bases between. As DNA, the CDR3 is TGTGCCAGCAGCCCCGTCAGAGGGGGACTAACCCTTGGCTACACCTTC. Translated, it gives CASSPVRGGLTLGYTF.

This chain links TRBV29-1 with TRBJ1-2; 9 nucleotides agree with TRBD1. Germline assignment: CDR1 SQVTM and CDR2 ANQGSEA. V was clipped by 0 bases and J by 8 bases; unmatched bases: 4. The CDR3 loop spans 13 amino acids. The CDR3 nucleotides read TGCAGCGTTGAAGAACAGGGGGCGAAAGGCTACACCTTC. This sequence encodes CSVEEQGAKGYTF.

The rearrangement joins TRBV6-5 to TRBJ2-7; D not resolved. The CDR3 is 13 residues long. Germline CDR1 is MNHEY and CDR2 is SVGAGI. Trimming cost V 6 bases and J 5 bases, with 14 bases left between them. The CDR3 DNA follows: TGTGCCAGCAGCCCCCTCCGTCCTCACGAGCAGTACTTC. As protein: CASSPLRPHEQYF.

This chain connects TRBV28 to TRBJ2-7, with 9 nucleotides matching TRBD1. In germline, CDR1 is MDHEN, CDR2 SYDVKM. The CDR3 runs 14 residues. J was trimmed by 2 bases and V by 4 bases; bases with no gene match: 3. The CDR3 nucleotides are TGTGCCAGCAGTTCCGGACAGGGGACCTACGAGCAGTACTTC. Translating it yields CASSSGQGTYEQYF.

The J gene is TRBJ2-7, the V gene TRBV13, with D possibly matching TRBD1 (6 bases). Germline CDR1 reads PRHDT; CDR2 reads FYEKMQ (reference sequence). Deletions cut 5 bases from V and 1 base from J, with 24 bases between. The CDR3 consists of 18 residues. CDR3 loop: CASSPRGWGHLNSYEQYF. In DNA, the CDR3 is TGTGCCAGCAGCCCCCGGGGTTGGGGACACCTGAATTCCTACGAGCAGTACTTC.

This chain uses TRBV7-2 with TRBJ2-1; D perhaps matches TRBD2 (6 bases). This CDR3 has 16 amino acids. V lost 5 bases, J lost 3 bases, and 17 bases lay in between. Germline V gene data show CDR1 as SGHTA and CDR2 as FQGNSA. The DNA for the CDR3 is TGTGCCAGCAGCCCCCGGGACTTGTCCTACTACAATGAGCAGTTCTTC. Amino acids: CASSPRDLSYYNEQFF.

The chain recombines TRBV5-6 with TRBJ2-3; 8 nucleotides agree with TRBD2. V shed 4 bases and J 3 bases; nucleotides not matched to a gene: 7. The germline V gene has CDR1 SGHDT and CDR2 YYEEEE. This CDR3 comprises 15 residues. The DNA for the CDR3 is TGTGCCAGCAGCCCCTACGGGGGGGCGACAGATACGCAGTATTTT. Protein: CASSPYGGATDTQYF.

The chain is built from TRBV6-6 and TRBJ2-7; D is unclear. The CDR3 spans 13 residues. The germline gives CDR1 MNHNY, CDR2 SVGAGI (reference sequence). Trimming shortened V by 10 bases and J by 2 bases, and 15 bases separated the two germline ends. The CDR3 spells CATHSGSAYEQYF. CDR3 in DNA: TGTGCCACCCACTCCGGGTCCGCCTACGAGCAGTACTTC.

The chain links TRBV4-3 to TRBJ2-1, with 7 bases that match TRBD1. V was clipped by 0 bases and J by 4 bases; unmatched bases: 6. This CDR3 is 16 amino acids long. Germline-derived CDR1 and CDR2 are LGHNA and YSLEER. CDR3 region: CASSQDRRGPYNEQFF. CDR3 nucleotide sequence: TGCGCCAGCAGCCAAGATAGAAGGGGGCCTTACAATGAGCAGTTCTTC.

CDR3: CASSISGQRGAETQYF. CDR3 DNA sequence: TGCGCCAGCAGCATCTCGGGTCAGCGGGGGGCAGAGACCCAGTACTTC. The chain joins TRBV5-1 to TRBJ2-5, with 9 bases fitting TRBD2. The CDR3 covers 16 residues. The germline gives CDR1 SGHRS, CDR2 YFSETQ. V lost 4 bases to trimming and J lost 4 bases; unmatched junction nucleotides: 11.

The chain recombines TRBV2 with TRBJ1-2, with 7 bases identical to TRBD1. This CDR3 contains 12 residues. Germline V gene lookup returns CDR1 SNHLY and CDR2 FYNNEI. V shed 9 bases and J 5 bases; nucleotides not matched to a gene: 6. CDR3 nucleotides: TGTGCCAGTGCGGGACAGCTATATGGCTACACCTTC. It yields the protein CASAGQLYGYTF.

This chain joins TRBV28 and TRBJ1-1; possibly TRBD1 for D (5 bases). V gave up 4 bases and J gave up 1 base, with 19 bases separating them. The CDR3 runs 17 residues. CDR1 is MDHEN, CDR2 SYDVKM, per germline. CDR3 loop: CASSSPGDSSGNTEAFF. The CDR3 region has the DNA TGTGCCAGCAGTTCCCCCGGGGACTCCTCCGGGAACACTGAAGCTTTCTTT.

The chain joins TRBV29-1 to TRBJ1-1; 7 bases align to TRBD1. Germline CDR1 reads SQVTM; CDR2 reads ANQGSEA. V lost 7 bases to trimming and J lost 7 bases; unmatched junction nucleotides: 15. The CDR3 loop spans 14 amino acids. The CDR3 protein is CSASEEGAANEAFF. As DNA, the CDR3 is TGCAGCGCCTCCGAGGAGGGGGCAGCCAATGAAGCTTTCTTT.

The chain links TRBV7-5 to TRBJ1-2; the D call of TRBD1 is as the table states it, not checked on the DNA. TRBV7-5 is deemed a pseudogene. The CDR3 consists of 17 residues. CDR3 region: CARSSRFGPLLDYGYTF. The CDR3 DNA sequence: TGTGCCAGAAGCTCCCGGTTTGGGCCACTCTTGGACTATGGCTACACCTTC.

This chain's CDR3 is CASSRGEGILYEQYF. CDR3 DNA: TGTGCCAGTTCCCGGGGGGAAGGCATTCTTTACGAGCAGTACTTC. J is TRBJ2-7 and V is TRBV19; 7 bases agree with TRBD2. This CDR3 is built from 15 residues. CDR1 and CDR2 from the germline V gene are LNHDA and SQIVND (reference sequence). The V segment lost 8 bases and the J segment 4 bases; nucleotides outside the gene matches: 14.

The chain has TRBV29-1 and TRBJ2-5; 8 nucleotides line up with TRBD1. Per germline, CDR1 SQVTM and CDR2 ANQGSEA. The CDR3 is 15 residues long. J was trimmed by 0 bases and V by 4 bases; bases with no gene match: 7. In nucleotides, the CDR3 is TGCAGCGTTGCAGGGGGCGGCTTCTACCAAGAGACCCAGTACTTC. This translates into CSVAGGGFYQETQYF.

The chain is built from TRBV6-5 and TRBJ1-6, with 12 bases fitting TRBD1. Germline V CDR1 and CDR2: MNHEY, SVGAGI. Trimming at V came to 7 bases and at J to 8 bases, leaving 6 bases not matched to a gene. The CDR3 loop spans 15 amino acids. Here the CDR3 DNA reads TGTGCCAGCACCTCCCGGGACAGGGGGCATTCACCCCTCCACTTT. It yields the protein CASTSRDRGHSPLHF.

The genes are TRBV18 and TRBJ1-1; D is possibly TRBD1 (5 bases). Trimming cost V 6 bases and J 1 base, with 12 bases left between them. This CDR3 region has 14 residues. Germline V lookup: CDR1 KGHSH, CDR2 LQKENI. The CDR3 DNA sequence: TGTGCCAGCTCCCTCGGACACAAGAACACTGAAGCTTTCTTT. It specifies CASSLGHKNTEAFF.

The rearrangement joins TRBV5-1 to TRBJ2-1, with 11 bases lining up with TRBD1. Germline V gene data show CDR1 as SGHRS and CDR2 as YFSETQ. This CDR3 is 16 amino acids long. V lost 4 bases, J lost 4 bases, and 7 bases stayed unmatched. CDR3 sequence: CASSLLGQGVYNEQFF. The CDR3 DNA sequence: TGCGCCAGCAGCCTACTGGGACAGGGGGTTTACAATGAGCAGTTCTTC. Combining the CDR3 with reference TRBV5-1 and TRBJ2-1 gives the whole variable domain KAGVTQTPRYLIKTRGQQVTLSCSPISGHRSVSWYQQTPGQGLQFLFEYFSETQRNKGNFPGRFSGRQFSNSRSEMNVSTLELGDSALYLCASSLLGQGVYNEQFFGPGTRLTVL.

This chain connects TRBV9 to TRBJ1-4, with TRBD1 matching over 8 bases. Germline trimming cut 4 bases from V and 8 bases from J; bases unmatched to any gene: 10. The germline gives CDR1 SGDLS, CDR2 YYNGEE. This CDR3 has 15 amino acids. The CDR3 loop is CASSPRTGSYEKLFF. The CDR3 DNA reads as TGTGCCAGCAGCCCCCGGACAGGGAGTTACGAAAAACTGTTTTTT.

This clone was recorded only once. The V and J genes are TRBV19 and TRBJ2-5; no clear D gene. V lost 6 bases and J lost 2, with 19 bases in between. Germline CDR1 reads LNHDA; CDR2 reads SQIVND (reference sequence). This CDR3 comprises 16 residues. CDR3 amino acids: CASSPISSFGQETQYF. In DNA form, the CDR3 reads TGTGCCAGTAGCCCGATTTCTTCGTTCGGGCAAGAGACCCAGTACTTC.